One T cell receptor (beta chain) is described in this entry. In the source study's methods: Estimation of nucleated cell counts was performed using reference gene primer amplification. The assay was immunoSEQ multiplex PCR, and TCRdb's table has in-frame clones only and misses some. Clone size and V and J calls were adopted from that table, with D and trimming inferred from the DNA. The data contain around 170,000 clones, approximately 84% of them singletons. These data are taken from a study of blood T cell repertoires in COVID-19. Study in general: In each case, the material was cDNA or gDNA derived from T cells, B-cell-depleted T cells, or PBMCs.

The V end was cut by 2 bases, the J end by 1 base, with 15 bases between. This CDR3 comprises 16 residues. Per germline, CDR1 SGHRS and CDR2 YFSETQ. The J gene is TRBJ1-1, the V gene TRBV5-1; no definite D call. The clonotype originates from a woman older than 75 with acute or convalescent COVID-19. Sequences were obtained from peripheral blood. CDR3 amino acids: CASSLLPGYPNTEAFF. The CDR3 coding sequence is TGCGCCAGCAGCTTACTCCCAGGCTACCCGAACACTGAAGCTTTCTTT. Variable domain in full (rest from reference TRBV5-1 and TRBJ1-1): KAGVTQTPRYLIKTRGQQVTLSCSPISGHRSVSWYQQTPGQGLQFLFEYFSETQRNKGNFPGRFSGRQFSNSRSEMNVSTLELGDSALYLCASSLLPGYPNTEAFFGQGTRLTVV.